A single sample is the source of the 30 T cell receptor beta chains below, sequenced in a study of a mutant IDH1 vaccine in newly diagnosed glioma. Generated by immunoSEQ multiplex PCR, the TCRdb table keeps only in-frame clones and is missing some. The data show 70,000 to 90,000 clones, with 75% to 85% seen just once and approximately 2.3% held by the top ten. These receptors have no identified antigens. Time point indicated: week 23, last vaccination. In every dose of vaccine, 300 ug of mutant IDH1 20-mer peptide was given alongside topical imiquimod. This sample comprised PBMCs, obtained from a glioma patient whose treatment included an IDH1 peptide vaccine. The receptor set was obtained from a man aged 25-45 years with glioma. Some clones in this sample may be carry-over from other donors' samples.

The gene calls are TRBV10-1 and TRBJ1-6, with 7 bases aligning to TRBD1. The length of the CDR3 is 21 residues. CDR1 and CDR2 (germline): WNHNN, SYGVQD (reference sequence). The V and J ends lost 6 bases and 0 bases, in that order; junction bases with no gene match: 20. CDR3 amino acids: CASRITPGQHLQSSYNSPLHF. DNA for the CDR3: TGCGCCAGCAGGATTACCCCGGGACAGCACTTACAGAGCTCCTATAATTCACCCCTCCACTTT.

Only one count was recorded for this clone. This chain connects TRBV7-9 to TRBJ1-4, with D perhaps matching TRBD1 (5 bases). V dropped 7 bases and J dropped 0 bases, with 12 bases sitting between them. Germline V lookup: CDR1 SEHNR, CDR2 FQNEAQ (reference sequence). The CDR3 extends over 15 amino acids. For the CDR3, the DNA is TGTGCCAGCACCCCGGGGCTATCAACTAATGAAAAACTGTTTTTT. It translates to CASTPGLSTNEKLFF.

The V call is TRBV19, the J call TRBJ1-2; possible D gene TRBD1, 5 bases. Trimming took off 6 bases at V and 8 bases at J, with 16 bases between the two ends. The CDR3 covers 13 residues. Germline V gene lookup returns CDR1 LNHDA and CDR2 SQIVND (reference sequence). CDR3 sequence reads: CASSEGHPGGYTF. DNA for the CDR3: TGTGCCAGTAGCGAAGGACATCCCGGCGGCTACACCTTC. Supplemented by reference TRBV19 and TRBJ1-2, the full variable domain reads DGGITQSPKYLFRKEGQNVTLSCEQNLNHDAMYWYRQDPGQGLRLIYYSQIVNDFQKGDIAEGYSVSREKKESFPLTVTSAQKNPTAFYLCASSEGHPGGYTFGSGTRLTVV.

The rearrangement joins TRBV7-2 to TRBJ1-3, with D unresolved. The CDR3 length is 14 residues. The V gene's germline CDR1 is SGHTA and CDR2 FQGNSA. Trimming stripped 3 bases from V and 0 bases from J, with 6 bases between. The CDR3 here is CASSLQSSGNTIYF. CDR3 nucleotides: TGTGCCAGCAGCTTGCAGAGCTCTGGAAACACCATATATTTT.

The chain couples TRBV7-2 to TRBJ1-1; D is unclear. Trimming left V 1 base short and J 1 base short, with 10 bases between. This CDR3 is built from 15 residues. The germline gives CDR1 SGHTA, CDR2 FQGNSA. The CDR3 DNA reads TGTGCCAGCAGCTTAGGCCATCGACGGAACACTGAAGCTTTCTTT. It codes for CASSLGHRRNTEAFF.

CDR3: CASSQPRQGGTGELFF. The CDR3 bases are TGTGCCAGTAGTCAACCTCGACAGGGAGGCACCGGGGAGCTGTTTTTT. The chain combines TRBV19 with TRBJ2-2; tentatively, D is TRBD1 (7 bases). CDR1 and CDR2 from the germline V gene are LNHDA and SQIVND (reference sequence). V gave up 5 bases and J gave up 4 bases, with 17 bases separating them. The CDR3 length is 16 residues.

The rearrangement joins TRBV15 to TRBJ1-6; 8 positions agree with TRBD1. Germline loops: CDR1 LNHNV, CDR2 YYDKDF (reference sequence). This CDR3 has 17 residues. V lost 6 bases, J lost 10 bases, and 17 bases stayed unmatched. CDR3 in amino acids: CATSPLYDGTGYSPLHF. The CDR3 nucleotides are TGTGCCACCAGTCCACTATACGACGGGACAGGCTACTCACCCCTCCACTTT. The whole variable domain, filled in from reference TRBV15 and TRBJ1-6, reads DAMVIQNPRYQVTQFGKPVTLSCSQTLNHNVMYWYQQKSSQAPKLLFHYYDKDFNNEADTPDNFQSRRPNTSFCFLDIRSPGLGDTAMYLCATSPLYDGTGYSPLHFGNGTRLTVT.

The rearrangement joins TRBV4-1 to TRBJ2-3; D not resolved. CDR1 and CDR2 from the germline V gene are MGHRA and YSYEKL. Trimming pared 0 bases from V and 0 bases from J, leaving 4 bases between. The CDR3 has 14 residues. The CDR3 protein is CASSQDSSTDTQYF. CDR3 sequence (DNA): TGCGCCAGCAGCCAAGATAGTAGCACAGATACGCAGTATTTT.

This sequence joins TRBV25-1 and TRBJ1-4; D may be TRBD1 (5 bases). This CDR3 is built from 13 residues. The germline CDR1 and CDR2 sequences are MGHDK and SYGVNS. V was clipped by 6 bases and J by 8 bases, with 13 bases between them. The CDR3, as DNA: TGTGCCAGCAGGTTAGGGGTTGAGGAAAAACTGTTTTTT. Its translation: CASRLGVEEKLFF.

This chain's CDR3 is CAWSNWGGGELFF. CDR3 in DNA: TGTGCCTGGAGTAATTGGGGAGGCGGGGAGCTGTTTTTT. V gene TRBV30 combines with J gene TRBJ2-2; the D gene is possibly TRBD2 (6 bases). CDR3 length: 13 residues. Germline V gene data show CDR1 as GTSNPN and CDR2 as SVGIG (reference sequence). V was trimmed by 2 bases and J by 7 bases, leaving 11 bases between them.

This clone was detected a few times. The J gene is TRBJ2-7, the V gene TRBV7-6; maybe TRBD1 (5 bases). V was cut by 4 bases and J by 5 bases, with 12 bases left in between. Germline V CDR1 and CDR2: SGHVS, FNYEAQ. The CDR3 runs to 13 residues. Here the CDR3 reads CASSWTTRDEQYF. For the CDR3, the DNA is TGTGCCAGCAGCTGGACAACCAGGGACGAGCAGTACTTC.

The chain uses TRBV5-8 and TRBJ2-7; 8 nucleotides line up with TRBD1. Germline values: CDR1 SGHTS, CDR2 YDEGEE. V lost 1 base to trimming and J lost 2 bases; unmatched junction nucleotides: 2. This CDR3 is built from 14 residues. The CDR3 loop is CASSLRDRTYEQYF. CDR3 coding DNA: TGTGCCAGCAGCTTGAGGGACAGGACCTACGAGCAGTACTTC. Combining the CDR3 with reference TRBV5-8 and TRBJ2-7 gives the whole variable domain EAGVTQSPTHLIKTRGQQATLRCSPISGHTSVYWYQQALGLGLQFLLWYDEGEERNRGNFPPRFSGRQFPNYSSELNVNALELEDSALYLCASSLRDRTYEQYFGPGTRLTVT.

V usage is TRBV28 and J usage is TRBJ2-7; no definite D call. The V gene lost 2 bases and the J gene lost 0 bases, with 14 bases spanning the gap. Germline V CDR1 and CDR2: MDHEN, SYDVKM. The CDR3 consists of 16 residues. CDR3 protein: CASSLDLVKSSYEQYF. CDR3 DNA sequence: TGTGCCAGCAGTTTAGATTTGGTCAAAAGCTCCTACGAGCAGTACTTC.

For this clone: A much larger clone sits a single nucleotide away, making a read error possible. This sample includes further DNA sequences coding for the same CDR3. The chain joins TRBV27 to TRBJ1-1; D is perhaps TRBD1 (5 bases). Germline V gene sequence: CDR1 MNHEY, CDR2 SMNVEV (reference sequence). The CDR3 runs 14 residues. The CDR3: CASSLRPGNTEAFF. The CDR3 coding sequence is TGTGCCAGCAGTTTACGGCCAGGGAACACTGAAGCTTTCTTC.

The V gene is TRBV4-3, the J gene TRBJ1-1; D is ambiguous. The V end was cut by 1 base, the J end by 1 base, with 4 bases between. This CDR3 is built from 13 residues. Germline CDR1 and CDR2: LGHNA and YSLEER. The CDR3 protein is CASSQGGNTEAFF. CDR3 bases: TGCGCCAGCAGCCAAGGGGGGAACACTGAAGCTTTCTTT.

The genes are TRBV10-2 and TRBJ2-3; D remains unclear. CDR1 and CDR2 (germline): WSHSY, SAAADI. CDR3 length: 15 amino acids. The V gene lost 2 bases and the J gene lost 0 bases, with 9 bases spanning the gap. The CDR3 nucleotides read TGCGCCAGCAGTGAGGGCGGTTCTAGCACAGATACGCAGTATTTT. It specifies CASSEGGSSTDTQYF.

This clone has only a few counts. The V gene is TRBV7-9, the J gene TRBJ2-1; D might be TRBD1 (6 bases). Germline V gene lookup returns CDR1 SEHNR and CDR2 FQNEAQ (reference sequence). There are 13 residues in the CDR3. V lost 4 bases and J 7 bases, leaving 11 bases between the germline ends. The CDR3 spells CASSSPQGNEQFF. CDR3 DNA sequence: TGTGCCAGCAGCTCCCCCCAGGGGAATGAGCAGTTCTTC.

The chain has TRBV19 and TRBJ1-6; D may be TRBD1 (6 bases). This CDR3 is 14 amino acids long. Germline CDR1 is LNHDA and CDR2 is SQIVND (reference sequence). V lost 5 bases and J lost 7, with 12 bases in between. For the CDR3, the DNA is TGTGCCAGTAGTCGACAGGACCGAAATTCACCCCTCCACTTT. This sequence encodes CASSRQDRNSPLHF.

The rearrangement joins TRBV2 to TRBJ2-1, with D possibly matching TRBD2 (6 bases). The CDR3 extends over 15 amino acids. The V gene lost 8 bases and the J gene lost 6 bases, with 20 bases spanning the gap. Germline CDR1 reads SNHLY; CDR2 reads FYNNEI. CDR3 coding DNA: TGTGCCAGCTCGGGTGGTTCTAGCGTCCTCAATGAGCAGTTCTTC. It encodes CASSGGSSVLNEQFF.

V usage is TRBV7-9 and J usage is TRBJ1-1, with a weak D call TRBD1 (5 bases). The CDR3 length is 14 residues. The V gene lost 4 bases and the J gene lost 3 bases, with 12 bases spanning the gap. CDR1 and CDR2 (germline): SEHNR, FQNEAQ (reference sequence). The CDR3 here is CASSWGGGDTEAFF. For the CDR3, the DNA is TGTGCCAGCAGCTGGGGAGGAGGGGACACTGAAGCTTTCTTT.

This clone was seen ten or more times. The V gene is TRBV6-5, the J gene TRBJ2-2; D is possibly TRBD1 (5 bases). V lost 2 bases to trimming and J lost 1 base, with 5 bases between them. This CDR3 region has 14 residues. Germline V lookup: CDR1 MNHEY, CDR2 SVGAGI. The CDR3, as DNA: TGTGCCAGCAGTTACCAGGGGAACACCGGGGAGCTGTTTTTT. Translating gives CASSYQGNTGELFF.

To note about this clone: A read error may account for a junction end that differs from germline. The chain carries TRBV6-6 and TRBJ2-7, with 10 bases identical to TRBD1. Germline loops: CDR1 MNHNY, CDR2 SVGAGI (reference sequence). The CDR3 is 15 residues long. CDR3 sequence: CASTYGDRGSNEQYF. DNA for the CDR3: TGTGCCAGCACCTATGGGGACAGGGGCTCCAACGAGCAGTACTTC.

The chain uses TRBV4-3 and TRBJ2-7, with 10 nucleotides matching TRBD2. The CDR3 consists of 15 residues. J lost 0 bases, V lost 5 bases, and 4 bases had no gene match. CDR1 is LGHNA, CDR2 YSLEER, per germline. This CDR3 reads CASSYLAGDSYEQYF. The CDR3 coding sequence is TGCGCCAGCAGCTACCTAGCGGGGGACTCCTACGAGCAGTACTTC.

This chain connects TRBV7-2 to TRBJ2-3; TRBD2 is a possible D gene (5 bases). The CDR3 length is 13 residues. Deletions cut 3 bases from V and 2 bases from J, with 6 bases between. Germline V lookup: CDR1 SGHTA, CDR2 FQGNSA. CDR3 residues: CASSLDFTDTQYF. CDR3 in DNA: TGTGCCAGCAGCTTGGACTTCACAGATACGCAGTATTTT.

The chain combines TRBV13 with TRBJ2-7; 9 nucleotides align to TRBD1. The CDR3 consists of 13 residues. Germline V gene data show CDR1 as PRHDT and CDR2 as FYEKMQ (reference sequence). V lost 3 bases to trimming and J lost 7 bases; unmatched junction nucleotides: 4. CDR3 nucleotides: TGTGCCAGCAGCTTGGGACAGGGAAGGGAGCAGTACTTC. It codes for CASSLGQGREQYF.

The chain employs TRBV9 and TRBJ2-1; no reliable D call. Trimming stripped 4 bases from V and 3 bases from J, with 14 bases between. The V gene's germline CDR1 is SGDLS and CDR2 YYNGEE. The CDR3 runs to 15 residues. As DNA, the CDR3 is TGTGCCAGCAGCCCCTTGAGACTGGGCTACAATGAGCAGTTCTTC. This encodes CASSPLRLGYNEQFF.

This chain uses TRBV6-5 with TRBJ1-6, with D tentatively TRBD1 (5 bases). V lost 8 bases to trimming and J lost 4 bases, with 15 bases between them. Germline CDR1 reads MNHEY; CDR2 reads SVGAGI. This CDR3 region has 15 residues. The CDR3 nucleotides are TGTGCCAGCTCTATAGGGGCGATATATAATTCACCCCTCCACTTT. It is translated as CASSIGAIYNSPLHF.

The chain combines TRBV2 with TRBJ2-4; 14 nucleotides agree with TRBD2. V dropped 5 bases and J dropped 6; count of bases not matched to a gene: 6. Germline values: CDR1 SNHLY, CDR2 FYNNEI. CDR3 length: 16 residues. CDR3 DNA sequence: TGTGCCAGCAGTCCCCGACTAGCGGGGGGGGCAAACATTCAGTACTTC. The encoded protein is CASSPRLAGGANIQYF.

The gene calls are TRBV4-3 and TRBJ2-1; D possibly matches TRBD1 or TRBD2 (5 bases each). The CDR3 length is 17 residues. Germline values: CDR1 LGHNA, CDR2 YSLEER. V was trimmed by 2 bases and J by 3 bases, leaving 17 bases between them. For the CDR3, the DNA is TGCGCCAGCAGCCAATTTTTAACCGGGACGGTCTACAATGAGCAGTTCTTC. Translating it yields CASSQFLTGTVYNEQFF.

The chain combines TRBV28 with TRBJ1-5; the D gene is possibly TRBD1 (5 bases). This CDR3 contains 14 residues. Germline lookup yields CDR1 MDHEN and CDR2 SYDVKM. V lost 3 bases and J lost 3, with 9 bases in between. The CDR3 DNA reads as TGTGCCAGCAGTTTCGGGGGTTACAATCAGCCCCAGCATTTT. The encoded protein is CASSFGGYNQPQHF.